The entry that follows covers one T cell receptor beta chain sequence. The specificity of this receptor is unknown. No base-level quality is on record; no much larger clone is a single base apart. Within the sample, other DNA sequences also encode this same CDR3. These data originate in a study of preoperative IRX-2 immunotherapy in early breast cancer (dated by TCRdb to between 2019 and 2020). The label giving this sample's treatment or condition can be read as: preoperative locoregional IRX-2 cytokine immunotherapy. The samples were obtained from a phase Ib study in which preoperative, locoregional IRX-2 cytokine immunotherapy intended to prime immune responses was tested. Patients with early-stage breast cancer who were given IRX-2 before surgery served as donors. The library was built by means of the immunoSEQ multiplex PCR assay. Entries here come from immuneACCESS through TCRdb and include only in-frame sequences with V and J called. Some clones fail to appear in such tables; in the studies checked, an unresolved V gene covers under half of the shortfall, and the cause of the remainder is unknown. The table for this sample lists 75,000 to 100,000 clones; 70% to 90% of them were counted only once. The top ten constitute under 2.5% of the sample.

Spanning cysteine to phenylalanine, the CDR3 consists of 14 amino acids. Solely the CDR3 DNA is kept, with 42 bases framed from the first base. Between the V and J ends, shortened by 2 bases and 1 base respectively, the junction contains 8 bases. CDR1 and CDR2 are drawn from the germline V gene: SGHRS, YFSETQ. This sequence originates from a human donor with breast cancer. This receptor chain uses TRBV5-1 and TRBJ2-3; the D gene is not confidently resolved. Sample: tumor tissue, taken after IRX-2 immunotherapy. The CDR3 protein sequence reads: CASSLGLGTDTQYF. The DNA reads as follows: TGCGCCAGCAGCTTAGGGCTAGGCACAGATACGCAGTATTTT.